The text below deals with one T cell receptor beta chain. The sample comes from a study of cytomegalovirus exposure and HLA in healthy donors. Study-wide background: Roughly 180 million T cells yielded around 100 million unique TCR beta sequences, as an earlier analysis found.

A multiplex PCR was run with 60 Vbeta primers and 13 Jbeta primers. Only in-frame clones appear in the TCRdb table, and some are missing; sequencing was by immunoSEQ multiplex PCR. Of around 150,000 clones in the sample, 60% to 80% were seen once. The CDR3 totals 17 residues. The germline gives CDR1 SGHTA, CDR2 FQGNSA. V dropped 0 bases and J dropped 6; count of bases not matched to a gene: 7. The genes are TRBV7-2 and TRBJ2-1; 11 nucleotides match TRBD2. The sequencing input was PBMCs. The sequence was obtained from a woman aged 35 to 49 in good health and CMV-seropositive. The chain's CDR3 is CASSLAPTSGRGNEQFF. CDR3 nucleotides: TGTGCCAGCAGCTTAGCTCCTACTAGCGGGAGAGGCAATGAGCAGTTCTTC.